A single sample is the source of the 24 T cell receptor beta chains below, sequenced in a study of control samples from healthy donors and cancer patients. The assay was immunoSEQ multiplex PCR, and TCRdb's table has in-frame clones only and misses some. The profile shows 90,000 or so clones, roughly 89% of them singletons. Sequenced sample: blood. Source of these receptors: an older woman in good health.

The chain recombines TRBV7-2 with TRBJ2-3; 13 bases map to TRBD2. Germline trimming cut 6 bases from V and 5 bases from J; bases unmatched to any gene: 8. The CDR3 is 16 residues long. Looked up from germline, CDR1 is SGHTA and CDR2 is FQGNSA. The CDR3 protein is CASRTGTSGKIDTQYF. Here the CDR3 DNA reads TGTGCCAGCAGAACCGGGACTAGCGGGAAGATAGATACGCAGTATTTT. The entire variable domain, with the rest obtained from reference TRBV7-2 and TRBJ2-3, is as follows: GAGVSQSPSNKVTEKGKDVELRCDPISGHTALYWYRQSLGQGLEFLIYFQGNSAPDKSGLPSDRFSAERTGGSVSTLTIQRTQQEDSAVYLCASRTGTSGKIDTQYFGPGTRLTVL.

The rearrangement joins TRBV24-1 to TRBJ1-1; D gene uncertain. This CDR3 is built from 16 residues. Germline V lookup: CDR1 KGHDR, CDR2 SFDVKD. V gave up 5 bases and J gave up 1 base, with 16 bases separating them. DNA of the CDR3: TGTGCCACCAGTGGCGCAGACCCGAGCGGGAACACTGAAGCTTTCTTT. This gives the protein CATSGADPSGNTEAFF.

In nucleotides, the CDR3 is TGTGCCAGCAGCCAGAGATACACCGGGACGGAAAAAGAGACCCAGTACTTC. It is translated as CASSQRYTGTEKETQYF. The chain uses TRBV3-1 (or the pseudogene TRBV3-2) and TRBJ2-5; D may be TRBD1 or TRBD2 (5 bases each). The germline CDR1 and CDR2 sequences are LGHDT and YNNKEL (reference sequence). This CDR3 comprises 17 residues. The germline V and J ends were trimmed by 3 bases and 3 bases, with 20 bases remaining between them.

This chain connects TRBV28 to TRBJ1-5; D ambiguous. CDR1 and CDR2 (germline): MDHEN, SYDVKM. CDR3 size: 14 residues. V was pared by 5 bases and J by 0 bases, with 8 bases between. As DNA, the CDR3 is TGTGCCAGCAGTCCCAGGAATAGCAATCAGCCCCAGCATTTT. This gives the protein CASSPRNSNQPQHF.

The chain employs TRBV11-2 and TRBJ2-7; 11 bases fit TRBD2. The length of the CDR3 is 14 residues. Germline V gene lookup returns CDR1 SGHAT and CDR2 FQNNGV. After removal of 5 bases from V and 9 bases from J, the junction contained 9 bases not matched to a gene. CDR3 nucleotides: TGTGCCAGCAGCCCTACTAGCGGGAGTCTGGGGCAGTACTTC. Residues: CASSPTSGSLGQYF.

This sequence joins TRBV12-3 or TRBV12-4 and TRBJ1-5; D not resolved. The CDR3 contains 13 residues. V was shortened by 3 bases and J by 7 bases, with 10 bases between the two germline ends. The CDR3, as DNA: TGTGCCAGCAGTTTGTGGGGAGGGCAGCCCCAGCATTTT. Its protein is CASSLWGGQPQHF.

Notes on this clone: Other DNA sequences in this sample translate to the same CDR3. The CDR3 nucleotides are TGTGCCAGCAGCCCCCGGGGTGCCGTGGGGGCGATCTATGGCTACACCTTC. This sequence encodes CASSPRGAVGAIYGYTF. The chain combines TRBV11-2 with TRBJ1-2, with D possibly TRBD1 on 6 matching bases. V shed 5 bases and J shed 4 bases, with 23 bases lying between them. The CDR3 consists of 17 residues. The germline CDR1 and CDR2 sequences are SGHAT and FQNNGV.

The chain employs TRBV11-2 and TRBJ2-3; a weak D match, TRBD2 (6 bases). The CDR3 has 16 residues. Deletions cut 4 bases from V and 0 bases from J, with 14 bases between. Germline loops: CDR1 SGHAT, CDR2 FQNNGV. The DNA of the CDR3 is TGTGCCAGCAGCTGGGGGGACTTCACTAGCACAGATACGCAGTATTTT. Translated: CASSWGDFTSTDTQYF. The full variable domain, in which reference TRBV11-2 and TRBJ2-3 provide the parts outside the CDR3, is EAGVAQSPRYKIIEKRQSVAFWCNPISGHATLYWYQQILGQGPKLLIQFQNNGVVDDSQLPKDRFSAERLKGVDSTLKIQPAKLEDSAVYLCASSWGDFTSTDTQYFGPGTRLTVL.

This chain links TRBV28 with TRBJ1-6, with D tentatively TRBD1 (6 bases). From germline, CDR1 is MDHEN and CDR2 SYDVKM. The CDR3 contains 16 residues. Trimming pared 5 bases from V and 6 bases from J, leaving 17 bases between. The CDR3 sequence is CASSTAGQGGNSPLHF. The CDR3 bases are TGTGCCAGCAGTACCGCCGGACAAGGGGGTAATTCACCCCTCCACTTT.

This clone has only one observation. The rearrangement uses TRBV9 and TRBJ2-2; TRBD2 agrees at 9 bases. The CDR3 is 15 residues long. Per the germline V gene, CDR1 is SGDLS and CDR2 is YYNGEE. The V gene end was trimmed by 7 bases and the J gene end by 4 bases; junction bases not matched to a gene: 8. DNA of the CDR3: TGTGCCAGCCGAGGGGGACTAGCCTCCACCGGGGAGCTGTTTTTT. Translating it yields CASRGGLASTGELFF.

This clone occurred once. This rearrangement joins TRBV24-1 to TRBJ2-2, with TRBD1 identical over 8 bases. Germline V gives CDR1 KGHDR, CDR2 SFDVKD. The V segment lost 2 bases and the J segment 5 bases; nucleotides outside the gene matches: 6. The CDR3 extends over 16 amino acids. CDR3 nucleotide sequence: TGTGCCACCAGTGATTACGGCAGGGGGCATACCGGGGAGCTGTTTTTT. This codes for CATSDYGRGHTGELFF.

The chain carries TRBV10-3 and TRBJ2-1; 16 positions agree with TRBD2. CDR1 and CDR2 from the germline V gene are ENHRY and SYGVKD. This CDR3 contains 17 residues. Trimming removed 3 bases from V and 9 bases from J; junction bases left unmatched: 8. The CDR3, as DNA: TGTGCCATCAGTGAAGCAGGGACTAGCGGGAGGGCCTTTGAGCAGTTCTTC. Translating gives CAISEAGTSGRAFEQFF.

In its sample, this clone was seen once. The CDR3 nucleotides are TGTGCCAGCAGCTTGTCCAGAGCCTACGAGCAGTACTTC. This sequence encodes CASSLSRAYEQYF. The chain is built from TRBV5-5 and TRBJ2-7, with D unclear. The CDR3 is made up of 13 amino acids. In germline, CDR1 is SGHKS, CDR2 YYEKEE (reference sequence). V lost 1 base and J lost 2, with 7 bases in between.

This sequence joins TRBV6-5 and TRBJ2-7, with TRBD2 matching over 10 bases. CDR3 size: 14 residues. Germline-derived CDR1 and CDR2 are MNHEY and SVGAGI. Trimming cost V 6 bases and J 9 bases; bases outside gene matches: 11. In nucleotides, the CDR3 is TGTGCCAGCAGCCAGATAGCGGGAGGATTCGGGCAGTACTTC. This translates into CASSQIAGGFGQYF.

The chain couples TRBV4-2 to TRBJ2-5, with TRBD2 identical over 10 bases. CDR3 length: 14 residues. Looked up from germline, CDR1 is LGHNA and CDR2 is YNFKEQ. V gave up 3 bases and J gave up 3 bases; unmatched junction bases: 1. CDR3 in amino acids: CASSHTSGEETQYF. The CDR3 DNA sequence: TGTGCCAGCAGCCATACTAGCGGGGAAGAGACCCAGTACTTC.

V gene TRBV5-1 combines with J gene TRBJ2-7; 8 positions match TRBD1. This CDR3 region has 14 residues. V shed 4 bases, J shed 6 bases, and the junction held 9 bases outside the gene matches. Germline lookup yields CDR1 SGHRS and CDR2 YFSETQ. CDR3 nucleotides: TGCGCCAGCAGCCCGAGGACAGGGCCGGGCGAGCAGTACTTC. Translating gives CASSPRTGPGEQYF.

The rearrangement uses TRBV2 and TRBJ2-4, with D unclear. Germline V gene sequence: CDR1 SNHLY, CDR2 FYNNEI. The CDR3 extends over 14 amino acids. The V gene lost 8 bases and the J gene lost 0 bases, with 11 bases spanning the gap. The CDR3 coding sequence is TGTGCCAGCTTTGACCCCGTAGCCAAAAACATTCAGTACTTC. This sequence encodes CASFDPVAKNIQYF.

The V gene is TRBV2, the J gene TRBJ1-5; 10 bases are a match to TRBD1. Germline assignment: CDR1 SNHLY and CDR2 FYNNEI. V gave up 4 bases and J gave up 0 bases; unmatched junction bases: 6. The CDR3 has 17 residues. In nucleotides, the CDR3 is TGTGCCAGCAGTGGCGGACAGGGGGACCATAGCAATCAGCCCCAGCATTTT. This gives the protein CASSGGQGDHSNQPQHF.

The chain is built from TRBV5-1 and TRBJ2-3, with TRBD2 matching over 13 bases. From germline, CDR1 is SGHRS and CDR2 YFSETQ. The CDR3 is 17 residues long. The J segment lost 2 bases and the V segment lost 4 bases, leaving 7 bases of the junction unmatched. The CDR3 protein is CASSETSGGLPTDTQYF. As DNA, the CDR3 is TGCGCCAGCAGCGAGACTAGCGGGGGGCTCCCCACAGATACGCAGTATTTT.

This chain joins TRBV3-1 (or the pseudogene TRBV3-2) and TRBJ2-7; no clear D gene. Trimming removed 5 bases at V and 2 bases at J, with 10 bases between. The CDR3 is 13 residues long. From germline, CDR1 is LGHDT and CDR2 YNNKEL (reference sequence). CDR3 in amino acids: CASSRNTPYEQYF. The DNA for the CDR3 is TGTGCCAGCAGCAGAAACACCCCCTACGAGCAGTACTTC.

This chain links TRBV3-1 (or the pseudogene TRBV3-2) with TRBJ1-5; D unclear. Germline loops: CDR1 LGHDT, CDR2 YNNKEL (reference sequence). This CDR3 is built from 13 residues. V was shortened by 1 base and J by 4 bases, with 5 bases between the two germline ends. Here the CDR3 DNA reads TGTGCCAGCAGCCAAGGGACTAATCAGCCCCAGCATTTT. Its translation is CASSQGTNQPQHF.

The CDR3 reads CASSTAGTPKNGNEQFF. In nucleotides, the CDR3 is TGCGCCAGCAGCACAGCCGGGACTCCTAAAAACGGCAATGAGCAGTTCTTC. V and J are TRBV5-1 and TRBJ2-1; D is perhaps TRBD2 (6 bases). This CDR3 spans 17 amino acids. Germline V lookup: CDR1 SGHRS, CDR2 YFSETQ. Trimming pared 4 bases from V and 6 bases from J, leaving 23 bases between.

The chain carries TRBV6-5 and TRBJ1-5, with TRBD1 as a possible D gene (5 bases). Trimming pared 7 bases from V and 4 bases from J, leaving 11 bases between. Germline V gives CDR1 MNHEY, CDR2 SVGAGI. The CDR3 sequence is 13 residues long. CDR3 loop: CASKDSPNQPQHF. CDR3 in DNA: TGTGCCAGCAAAGACAGTCCAAATCAGCCCCAGCATTTT.

The chain combines TRBV25-1 with TRBJ1-6, with D unresolved. The germline V gene encodes CDR1 MGHDK and CDR2 SYGVNS. The CDR3 length is 13 residues. V lost 4 bases, J lost 7 bases, and 8 bases lay in between. CDR3 region: CASSGRDNSPLHF. Written as DNA, the CDR3 is TGTGCCAGCAGTGGGAGAGACAATTCACCCCTCCACTTT.